This TCR beta chain was sequenced in a study of CD8+ T cells in alopecia areata. Sequencing templates came from extracted RNA that was reverse transcribed into cDNA. Here immunoSEQ multiplex PCR was the method, and the copy in TCRdb shows in-frame clones only, minus some. Of 150,000 to 200,000 clones listed, around 58% are singletons. The CDR3 sequence is 12 residues long. Germline V gene lookup returns CDR1 MGHDK and CDR2 SYGVNS. V dropped 2 bases and J dropped 3 bases, with 2 bases sitting between them. Treatment noted: oral pan-JAK inhibitor, 5-10 mg twice daily. Sequenced here: CD8+ T cells sorted from blood, sampled at week 24, from a patient treated with tofacitinib. This clonotype was obtained from a human donor with alopecia areata. This chain uses TRBV25-1 with TRBJ1-3; no clear D gene. The CDR3 DNA sequence: TGTGCCAGCAGTGAACTTGGAAACACCATATATTTT. Encoded protein: CASSELGNTIYF.